The 29 T cell receptor beta chains listed next were all sequenced from one sample in a study of blood T cell repertoires in COVID-19. The data were produced by immunoSEQ multiplex PCR, yet TCRdb's version contains in-frame clones alone and is incomplete. The sample records around 280,000 clones, roughly 89% being singletons. Sequenced input: peripheral blood. The source is a woman younger than 45 with COVID-19, enrolled during active disease.

The J gene is TRBJ2-7, the V gene TRBV7-2; D is ambiguous. The CDR3 has 16 amino acids. Trimming removed 2 bases from V and 2 bases from J, with 16 bases in between. Germline assignment: CDR1 SGHTA and CDR2 FQGNSA. The DNA for the CDR3 is TGTGCCAGCAGCTTATCGAGGCTCTATATCACCTACGAGCAGTACTTC. Its protein product is CASSLSRLYITYEQYF.

The chain carries TRBV6-2 or TRBV6-3 and TRBJ2-2, with D possibly being TRBD1 (6 bases). CDR1 and CDR2 from the germline V gene are MNHEY and SVGEGT. The V and J ends lost 6 bases and 7 bases respectively, with 21 bases between them. The CDR3 loop spans 16 amino acids. CDR3 in amino acids: CASSHHAPKTGGELFF. Here the CDR3 DNA reads TGTGCCAGCAGCCATCACGCGCCCAAGACAGGCGGGGAGCTGTTTTTT.

The chain carries TRBV3-1 (or the pseudogene TRBV3-2) and TRBJ2-1; tentatively, D is TRBD2 (6 bases). Germline values: CDR1 LGHDT, CDR2 YNNKEL (reference sequence). The V end lost 2 bases, the J end lost 10 bases, and 12 bases lay between the germline ends. The CDR3 is 13 amino acids. The CDR3 sequence is CASSQNSGLEQFF. The CDR3 coding sequence is TGTGCCAGCAGCCAAAACTCCGGACTAGAGCAGTTCTTC.

The table lists this clone with a few counts. This sample includes further DNA sequences coding for the same CDR3. CDR3 loop: CASSLGQGAVYGYTF. In nucleotides, the CDR3 is TGCGCCAGCAGCTTGGGTCAGGGGGCAGTCTATGGCTACACCTTC. V gene TRBV5-1 combines with J gene TRBJ1-2; TRBD1 aligns across 8 bases. J was trimmed by 4 bases and V by 0 bases; bases with no gene match: 5. Germline CDR1 is SGHRS and CDR2 is YFSETQ. CDR3 length equals 15 residues.

J is TRBJ1-5 and V is TRBV6-6; tentative D call: TRBD1 (5 bases). The CDR3 runs to 13 residues. V dropped 5 bases and J dropped 6 bases, with 11 bases sitting between them. CDR1 MNHNY and CDR2 SVGAGI come from the germline V gene (reference sequence). The CDR3 reads CASSRGNGQPQHF. Here the CDR3 DNA reads TGTGCCAGCAGTAGGGGAAACGGTCAGCCCCAGCATTTT.

Comments on this clone: An end of the junction differs from the germline gene, which may be a read error. The chain employs TRBV6-6 and TRBJ2-5, with 12 bases identical to TRBD2. The CDR3 loop spans 16 amino acids. Germline lookup yields CDR1 MNHNY and CDR2 SVGAGI (reference sequence). In DNA, the CDR3 is TGTGCCAGCAGTGACTCACTAGCGGGGGGTCAGGAGACCCAGTACTTC. Protein sequence: CASSDSLAGGQETQYF.

This chain uses TRBV14 with TRBJ2-7; 10 positions match TRBD1. The V and J ends lost 8 bases and 2 bases, in that order; junction bases with no gene match: 0. Germline-derived CDR1 and CDR2 are SGHDN and FVKESK. CDR3 size: 12 residues. The CDR3 DNA reads as TGTGCCAGCGGACAGGGGGCCTACGAGCAGTACTTC. Translating gives CASGQGAYEQYF.

The genes are TRBV5-6 and TRBJ2-1, with D unclear. Trimming took 3 bases from V and 10 from J, leaving 8 bases between them. The CDR3 spans 11 residues. CDR1 and CDR2 (germline): SGHDT, YYEEEE. CDR3 in amino acids: CASSWAREQFF. DNA for the CDR3: TGTGCCAGCAGCTGGGCCAGGGAGCAGTTCTTC.

V usage is TRBV6-5 and J usage is TRBJ1-4; D unresolved. The germline V gene encodes CDR1 MNHEY and CDR2 SVGAGI. V was pared by 7 bases and J by 6 bases, with 6 bases between. The CDR3 is 11 amino acids. This chain's CDR3 is CASTPDEKLFF. The DNA of the CDR3 is TGTGCCAGCACCCCAGATGAAAAACTGTTTTTT.

This chain connects TRBV3-1 (or the pseudogene TRBV3-2) to TRBJ1-6; 8 bases are shared with TRBD1. V lost 0 bases and J lost 14; bases outside the gene matches: 3. The CDR3 length is 13 residues. CDR1 is LGHDT and CDR2 is YNNKEL in the germline V gene (reference sequence). CDR3 amino acids: CASSQDRGRSLHF. DNA of the CDR3: TGTGCCAGCAGCCAAGACAGGGGGCGGTCCCTCCACTTT.

The gene calls are TRBV27 and TRBJ2-2, with D possibly being TRBD2 (7 bases). This CDR3 comprises 14 residues. Germline V lookup: CDR1 MNHEY, CDR2 SMNVEV (reference sequence). V was shortened by 2 bases and J by 6 bases, with 10 bases between the two germline ends. CDR3 loop: CASSLGGAAGELFF. The CDR3 coding sequence is TGTGCCAGCAGTTTAGGGGGGGCGGCCGGGGAGCTGTTTTTT.

The V call is TRBV27, the J call TRBJ2-1; 7 bases fit TRBD1. CDR1 is MNHEY, CDR2 SMNVEV, per germline (reference sequence). The V segment lost 3 bases and the J segment 7 bases; nucleotides outside the gene matches: 3. The CDR3 has 13 amino acids. CDR3 coding DNA: TGTGCCAGCAGTTTCGGACAGGTAAATGAGCAGTTCTTC. Amino acid sequence: CASSFGQVNEQFF.

The chain uses TRBV27 and TRBJ2-3, with D perhaps TRBD2 (7 bases). Trimming left V 2 bases short and J 3 bases short, with 9 bases between. The CDR3 totals 14 residues. Germline CDR1 reads MNHEY; CDR2 reads SMNVEV (reference sequence). CDR3 protein: CASSLAGATDTQYF. CDR3 coding DNA: TGTGCCAGCAGTTTAGCGGGGGCGACAGATACGCAGTATTTT.

The chain combines TRBV29-1 with TRBJ2-7; tentative D call: TRBD2 (5 bases). The length of the CDR3 is 13 residues. V lost 0 bases to trimming and J lost 0 bases, with 6 bases between them. The germline CDR1 and CDR2 sequences are SQVTM and ANQGSEA. CDR3 nucleotides: TGCAGCGTTGAAGAGGGGAGCTCCTACGAGCAGTACTTC. Encoded protein: CSVEEGSSYEQYF.

The rearrangement uses TRBV9 and TRBJ1-5; 7 nucleotides line up with TRBD1. The V gene's germline CDR1 is SGDLS and CDR2 YYNGEE. J gave up 6 bases and V 5 bases, and 8 bases lay outside the gene matches. The CDR3 consists of 14 residues. CDR3 loop: CASSPTGESQPQHF. CDR3 coding DNA: TGTGCCAGCAGTCCTACAGGGGAAAGTCAGCCCCAGCATTTT.

This chain joins TRBV10-3 and TRBJ2-3; 7 positions match TRBD2. After removal of 4 bases from V and 5 bases from J, the junction contained 3 bases not matched to a gene. Germline values: CDR1 ENHRY, CDR2 SYGVKD. The CDR3 has 13 amino acids. The CDR3 loop reads CAISGPGGDTQYF. The CDR3 coding sequence is TGTGCCATCAGTGGTCCGGGGGGAGATACGCAGTATTTT.

J is TRBJ1-1 and V is TRBV5-1; D uncertain. This CDR3 has 11 residues. V gave up 3 bases and J gave up 8 bases, with 8 bases separating them. The V gene's germline CDR1 is SGHRS and CDR2 YFSETQ. The CDR3 spells CASSSGWEAFF. CDR3 sequence (DNA): TGCGCCAGCAGCTCGGGGTGGGAAGCTTTCTTT.

The V and J genes are TRBV18 and TRBJ1-5, with D maybe TRBD1 (5 bases). The CDR3 is 14 residues long. Deletions cut 6 bases from V and 5 bases from J, with 14 bases between. Germline CDR1 is KGHSH and CDR2 is LQKENI. DNA for the CDR3: TGTGCCAGCTCGCTCGACAGATTTTATCAGCCCCAGCATTTT. Amino acid sequence: CASSLDRFYQPQHF.

The chain couples TRBV29-1 to TRBJ1-4, with 9 bases lining up with TRBD1. This CDR3 has 13 amino acids. Germline-derived CDR1 and CDR2 are SQVTM and ANQGSEA. V dropped 7 bases and J dropped 5; count of bases not matched to a gene: 5. The CDR3 protein is CSAFGTGNEKLFF. The CDR3 DNA follows: TGCAGCGCCTTTGGGACAGGGAATGAAAAACTGTTTTTT.

The chain links TRBV10-2 to TRBJ2-7; 11 bases agree with TRBD2. Germline CDR1 reads WSHSY; CDR2 reads SAAADI. The CDR3 runs to 15 residues. The trim removed 7 bases at V and 4 bases at J, leaving 9 bases unmatched. The chain's CDR3 is CASKWASGGRYEQYF. In DNA form, the CDR3 reads TGCGCCAGCAAGTGGGCTAGCGGGGGGCGATACGAGCAGTACTTC.

The chain combines TRBV29-1 with TRBJ1-2, with TRBD1 as a possible D gene (5 bases). The CDR3 contains 13 residues. Trimming removed 3 bases from V and 5 bases from J, with 13 bases in between. Germline V CDR1 and CDR2: SQVTM, ANQGSEA. CDR3 in DNA: TGCAGCGTTGAGGGGGGGATGTGGTATGGCTACACCTTC. This gives the protein CSVEGGMWYGYTF.

The chain combines TRBV28 with TRBJ2-3; D is possibly TRBD2 (7 bases). The V end lost 5 bases, the J end lost 3 bases, and 15 bases lay between the germline ends. CDR1 and CDR2 (germline): MDHEN, SYDVKM. The CDR3 has 15 amino acids. CDR3 sequence: CASSPRGAGTDTQYF. CDR3 nucleotides: TGTGCCAGCAGTCCCCGGGGGGCTGGGACAGATACGCAGTATTTT.

The V and J genes are TRBV11-1 and TRBJ1-1, with 9 positions matching TRBD1. The V and J ends lost 1 base and 7 bases, in that order; junction bases with no gene match: 7. Germline V gene lookup returns CDR1 SGHAT and CDR2 FQDESV (reference sequence). The CDR3 consists of 15 residues. The CDR3 coding sequence is TGTGCCAGCAGCTTAGGGGACAGGGCCTCGAGTGAAGCTTTCTTT. Encoded protein: CASSLGDRASSEAFF. Full variable domain (outside the CDR3, taken from reference TRBV11-1 and TRBJ1-1): EAEVAQSPRYKITEKSQAVAFWCDPISGHATLYWYRQILGQGPELLVQFQDESVVDDSQLPKDRFSAERLKGVDSTLKIQPAELGDSAMYLCASSLGDRASSEAFFGQGTRLTVV.

This clone has a handful of counts. The rearrangement links TRBV5-1 to TRBJ1-1; 7 bases agree with TRBD1. Looked up from germline, CDR1 is SGHRS and CDR2 is YFSETQ. J gave up 5 bases and V 0 bases, and 7 bases lay outside the gene matches. The CDR3 consists of 15 residues. The CDR3 is CASSLGPPRGTEAFF. The CDR3, as DNA: TGCGCCAGCAGCTTGGGCCCCCCCAGGGGGACTGAAGCTTTCTTT.

CDR3 region: CASSRNSGNTIYF. CDR3 bases: TGTGCCAGCAGCCGTAACTCTGGAAACACCATATATTTT. The chain uses TRBV2 and TRBJ1-3; the D is unclear. V dropped 6 bases and J dropped 0 bases, with 6 bases sitting between them. CDR1 and CDR2 (germline): SNHLY, FYNNEI. This CDR3 spans 13 amino acids.

The CDR3 bases are TGTGCCAGCAGCCCAGGATATAACTTGCATGGCTACACCTTC. This gives the protein CASSPGYNLHGYTF. The chain recombines TRBV14 with TRBJ1-2; D gene uncertain. With 4 bases removed from V and 6 bases from J, the gap between germline ends came to 15 bases. There are 14 residues in the CDR3. The V gene's germline CDR1 is SGHDN and CDR2 FVKESK.

The chain uses TRBV3-1 (or the pseudogene TRBV3-2) and TRBJ2-2; 11 bases are shared with TRBD2. Losses at the gene ends were 4 bases for V and 6 bases for J; bases not matched to a gene: 7. The CDR3 has 16 residues. Germline CDR1 is LGHDT and CDR2 is YNNKEL (reference sequence). CDR3 in DNA: TGTGCCAGCAGCCGCCGACTAGCGGGGAGGCCCGGGGAGCTGTTTTTT. It yields the protein CASSRRLAGRPGELFF.

V is TRBV12-5 and J is TRBJ1-2; tentative D call: TRBD1 (5 bases). The germline V gene has CDR1 LGHNT and CDR2 FRNRAP. V dropped 4 bases and J dropped 5 bases, with 11 bases sitting between them. The CDR3 loop spans 13 amino acids. In DNA, the CDR3 is TGTGCTAGTGGTTCCCCCGACAGTTATGGCTACACCTTC. Its translation: CASGSPDSYGYTF.

The rearrangement links TRBV6-6 to TRBJ1-2; 7 bases line up with TRBD1. Germline V gene sequence: CDR1 MNHNY, CDR2 SVGAGI (reference sequence). This CDR3 region has 13 residues. Trimming removed 9 bases from V and 4 bases from J; junction bases left unmatched: 8. CDR3 in amino acids: CASHRGSAYGYTF. CDR3 nucleotides: TGTGCCAGTCACAGGGGTTCCGCCTATGGCTACACCTTC.